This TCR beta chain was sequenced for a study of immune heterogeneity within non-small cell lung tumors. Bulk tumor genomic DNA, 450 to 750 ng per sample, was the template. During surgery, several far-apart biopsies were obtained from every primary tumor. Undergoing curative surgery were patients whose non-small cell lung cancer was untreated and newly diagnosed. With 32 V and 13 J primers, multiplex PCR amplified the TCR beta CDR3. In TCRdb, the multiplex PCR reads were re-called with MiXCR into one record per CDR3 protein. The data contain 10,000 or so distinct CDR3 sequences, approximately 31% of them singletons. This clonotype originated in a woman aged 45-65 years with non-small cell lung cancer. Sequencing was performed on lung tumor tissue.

CDR3 residues: CASSPIDGDTQYF. The CDR3 DNA follows: TGTGCCAGCAGCCCTATCGATGGGGATACGCAGTATTTT. The chain links TRBV3-1 to TRBJ2-3; D is undetermined. Trimming shortened V by 4 bases and J by 6 bases, and 11 bases separated the two germline ends. This CDR3 spans 13 amino acids. CDR1 and CDR2 from the germline V gene are LGHDT and YNNKEL (reference sequence).